Reported below is one T cell receptor (beta chain). V was trimmed by 6 bases and J by 8 bases, leaving 22 bases between them. This CDR3 contains 15 residues. Per the germline V gene, CDR1 is MNHEY and CDR2 is SMNVEV (reference sequence). This record comes from a study of shared clonotypes between healthy human individuals. Profiled with immunoSEQ multiplex PCR; TCRdb holds only in-frame clones, not every one. The sample consists of approximately 1.5 million clones, 95% to 99% of them appearing once. The specimen was naive CD4+ T cells sorted from blood. Subset defined: CD45RA+ positively selected. The chain employs TRBV27 and TRBJ1-2, with a weak D call TRBD1 (5 bases). This sequence originates from a man aged 25 to 45 in good health. As DNA, the CDR3 is TGTGCCAGCAGCCCCGCCCCGGACGGGGGGAGAGGCTACACCTTC. Translating it yields CASSPAPDGGRGYTF.